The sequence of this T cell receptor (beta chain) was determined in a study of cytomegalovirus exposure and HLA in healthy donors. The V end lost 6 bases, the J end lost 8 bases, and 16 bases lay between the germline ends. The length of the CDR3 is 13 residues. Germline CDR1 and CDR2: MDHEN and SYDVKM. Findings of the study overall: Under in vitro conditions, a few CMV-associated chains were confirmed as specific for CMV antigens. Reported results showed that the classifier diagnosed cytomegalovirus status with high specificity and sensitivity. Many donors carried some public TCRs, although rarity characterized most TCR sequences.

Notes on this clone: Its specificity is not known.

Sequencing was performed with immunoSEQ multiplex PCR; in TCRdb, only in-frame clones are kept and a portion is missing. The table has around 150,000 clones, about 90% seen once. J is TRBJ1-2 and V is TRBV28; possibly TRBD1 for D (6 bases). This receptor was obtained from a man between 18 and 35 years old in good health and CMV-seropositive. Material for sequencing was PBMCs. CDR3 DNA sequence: TGTGCCAGCAGGGAACAGCCAGGGGCAGGCTACACCTTC. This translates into CASREQPGAGYTF.